The 19 T cell receptor beta chains below all came from one sample that was sequenced in a study of blood T cell repertoires in COVID-19. Assay: immunoSEQ multiplex PCR; the TCRdb copy retains only in-frame clones and omits some. This table has about 160,000 clones, roughly 84% appearing once. Material for sequencing was peripheral blood. The source is a woman between 45 and 65 years old with COVID-19, enrolled during active disease.

The chain has TRBV14 and TRBJ2-5, with 8 bases matching TRBD2. The CDR3 has 14 residues. The V segment lost 3 bases and the J segment 5 bases; nucleotides outside the gene matches: 5. Germline lookup yields CDR1 SGHDN and CDR2 FVKESK. CDR3 in DNA: TGTGCCAGCAGCCACCGGGGGGGCTTGGAGACCCAGTACTTC. Amino acid sequence: CASSHRGGLETQYF.

This chain uses TRBV27 with TRBJ1-2; D remains ambiguous. V was clipped by 0 bases and J by 0 bases, with 11 bases between them. Germline CDR1 and CDR2: MNHEY and SMNVEV (reference sequence). CDR3 length equals 16 residues. This CDR3 reads CASSLSSGGTNYGYTF. In DNA form, the CDR3 reads TGTGCCAGCAGTTTATCGTCGGGAGGGACTAACTATGGCTACACCTTC.

This clone was counted only a few times. V and J are TRBV24-1 and TRBJ2-3, with D maybe TRBD1 (6 bases). Germline CDR1 is KGHDR and CDR2 is SFDVKD. Trimming removed 10 bases at V and 1 base at J, with 17 bases between. This CDR3 is 15 amino acids long. The CDR3 reads CATDIQGPGTDTQYF. The CDR3 coding sequence is TGTGCCACAGATATCCAGGGGCCGGGCACAGATACGCAGTATTTT.

The CDR3 DNA is TGTGCCAGCGGGACAGGGGTGGAAAAACTGTTTTTT. This translates into CASGTGVEKLFF. The V call is TRBV25-1, the J call TRBJ1-4; TRBD1 matches 10 bases. CDR1 and CDR2 from the germline V gene are MGHDK and SYGVNS. V lost 8 bases and J lost 8; bases outside the gene matches: 2. The CDR3 has 12 amino acids.

The V and J genes are TRBV19 and TRBJ1-1; D perhaps matches TRBD1 (5 bases). CDR1 and CDR2 (germline): LNHDA, SQIVND (reference sequence). There are 17 residues in the CDR3. Trimming pared 4 bases from V and 1 base from J, leaving 19 bases between. The CDR3 region is CASSTPRGSPANTEAFF. Here the CDR3 DNA reads TGTGCCAGTAGTACCCCCCGGGGGAGTCCGGCGAACACTGAAGCTTTCTTT.

The chain carries TRBV9 and TRBJ2-1, with 9 bases that match TRBD2. The trim removed 4 bases at V and 7 bases at J, leaving 12 bases unmatched. Looked up from germline, CDR1 is SGDLS and CDR2 is YYNGEE. CDR3 length: 16 residues. CDR3 protein: CASSPLWAGGPNEQFF. The CDR3 DNA reads TGTGCCAGCAGCCCCCTGTGGGCGGGGGGGCCTAATGAGCAGTTCTTC. The full variable domain, in which reference TRBV9 and TRBJ2-1 provide the parts outside the CDR3, is DSGVTQTPKHLITATGQRVTLRCSPRSGDLSVYWYQQSLDQGLQFLIQYYNGEERAKGNILERFSAQQFPDLHSELNLSSLELGDSALYFCASSPLWAGGPNEQFFGPGTRLTVL.

The chain has TRBV30 and TRBJ1-5; tentatively, D is TRBD1 (6 bases). Trimming took 2 bases from V and 0 from J, leaving 26 bases between them. Looked up from germline, CDR1 is GTSNPN and CDR2 is SVGIG (reference sequence). The CDR3 totals 20 residues. CDR3 nucleotides: TGTGCCTGGAGTAGACGGGACACTCGCAGGATCGGGTATAGCAATCAGCCCCAGCATTTT. Protein product: CAWSRRDTRRIGYSNQPQHF. Full variable domain (rest looked up from reference TRBV30 and TRBJ1-5): SQTIHQWPATLVQPVGSPLSLECTVEGTSNPNLYWYRQAAGRGLQLLFYSVGIGQISSEVPQNLSASRPQDRQFILSSKKLLLSDSGFYLCAWSRRDTRRIGYSNQPQHFGDGTRLSIL.

The chain couples TRBV5-1 to TRBJ2-7, with a possible D match to TRBD2 (6 bases). CDR3 size: 15 residues. V was clipped by 0 bases and J by 3 bases, with 13 bases between them. Germline lookup yields CDR1 SGHRS and CDR2 YFSETQ. CDR3 DNA sequence: TGCGCCAGCAGCTTGGGGGGAGGTGGGGTCTACGAGCAGTACTTC. It translates to CASSLGGGGVYEQYF.

V is TRBV9 and J is TRBJ2-1; 7 positions match TRBD2. The CDR3 is 13 residues long. The germline CDR1 and CDR2 sequences are SGDLS and YYNGEE. V lost 3 bases to trimming and J lost 7 bases; unmatched junction nucleotides: 4. CDR3 bases: TGTGCCAGCAGCGGCAAGGGAGGGAATGAGCAGTTCTTC. It yields the protein CASSGKGGNEQFF.

Written as DNA, the CDR3 is TGCGCCAGCAGCCTAAGTGGGACTAGCGCTAGCACAGATACGCAGTATTTT. It encodes CASSLSGTSASTDTQYF. The gene calls are TRBV4-1 and TRBJ2-3, with 10 bases aligning to TRBD2. The V segment lost 4 bases and the J segment 0 bases; nucleotides outside the gene matches: 7. This CDR3 is built from 17 residues. Germline V gene lookup returns CDR1 MGHRA and CDR2 YSYEKL.

V is TRBV2 and J is TRBJ2-3; 10 bases match TRBD2. Germline V gene lookup returns CDR1 SNHLY and CDR2 FYNNEI. The CDR3 loop spans 14 amino acids. With 9 bases clipped from V and 5 bases from J, the junction kept 8 bases outside the gene matches. The DNA for the CDR3 is TGTGCCAGACAAAGCGGGGGGGCGGGAGATACGCAGTATTTT. The encoded protein is CARQSGGAGDTQYF.

This clone turned up a few times. This sequence joins TRBV5-5 and TRBJ2-5; TRBD2 agrees at 14 bases. Germline V gene data show CDR1 as SGHKS and CDR2 as YYEKEE (reference sequence). With V trimmed by 2 bases and J by 3 bases, 6 bases remained unmatched. The CDR3 has 17 residues. The CDR3 nucleotides are TGTGCCAGCAGCTTCAGGACTAGCGGGGGGCTAAAAGAGACCCAGTACTTC. Translated, it gives CASSFRTSGGLKETQYF.

The chain recombines TRBV19 with TRBJ1-6; possibly TRBD1 for D (6 bases). The CDR3 runs 13 residues. The germline V gene encodes CDR1 LNHDA and CDR2 SQIVND (reference sequence). Trimming took 11 bases from V and 10 from J, leaving 18 bases between them. The CDR3: CAGGQTGKSPLHF. DNA of the CDR3: TGTGCCGGCGGACAGACCGGGAAGTCACCCCTCCACTTT.

Here the CDR3 reads CASSPLAGALQETQYF. The CDR3 DNA reads as TGTGCCAGCAGTCCCCTAGCGGGGGCCCTCCAAGAGACCCAGTACTTC. This chain uses TRBV3-1 (or the pseudogene TRBV3-2) with TRBJ2-5; 10 bases are a match to TRBD2. The ends lost 6 bases at V and 1 base at J; junction bases unmatched: 8. This CDR3 is built from 16 residues. Germline loops: CDR1 LGHDT, CDR2 YNNKEL (reference sequence).

This clone was seen once. The chain recombines TRBV6-5 with TRBJ1-2, with 7 bases aligning to TRBD1. In germline, CDR1 is MNHEY, CDR2 SVGAGI. Germline trimming cut 0 bases from V and 3 bases from J; bases unmatched to any gene: 4. The CDR3 has 15 amino acids. The CDR3 nucleotides are TGTGCCAGCAGTTACTCGAACCAGGGGGACTATGGCTACACCTTC. Residues: CASSYSNQGDYGYTF.

The chain uses TRBV3-1 (or the pseudogene TRBV3-2) and TRBJ2-7, with a weak D call TRBD2 (6 bases). Germline values: CDR1 LGHDT, CDR2 YNNKEL (reference sequence). The V and J ends lost 4 bases and 2 bases respectively, with 15 bases between them. The CDR3 is 15 amino acids. CDR3 sequence: CASSPPGRGAYEQYF. CDR3 nucleotide sequence: TGTGCCAGCAGCCCTCCGGGACGCGGGGCCTACGAGCAGTACTTC.

The V call is TRBV11-2, the J call TRBJ1-2; no firm D call. V was pared by 4 bases and J by 0 bases, with 6 bases between. CDR3 length equals 13 residues. Germline CDR1 and CDR2: SGHAT and FQNNGV. CDR3 region: CASSSSANYGYTF. CDR3 DNA sequence: TGTGCCAGCAGCTCATCAGCTAACTATGGCTACACCTTC.

The rearrangement uses TRBV6-5 and TRBJ1-2; 9 bases are shared with TRBD1. V gave up 0 bases and J gave up 3 bases; unmatched junction bases: 2. This CDR3 is built from 15 residues. Germline loops: CDR1 MNHEY, CDR2 SVGAGI. The CDR3 region is CASSYSGQGDYGYTF. The CDR3 coding sequence is TGTGCCAGCAGTTACTCGGGACAGGGCGACTATGGCTACACCTTC.

The chain combines TRBV6-5 with TRBJ2-5, with a tentative D call TRBD2 (6 bases). CDR3 length: 15 amino acids. The V end was cut by 7 bases, the J end by 0 bases, with 15 bases between. The germline CDR1 and CDR2 sequences are MNHEY and SVGAGI. CDR3 sequence (DNA): TGTGCCAGCACCCGGGGGATAGGGAACCAAGAGACCCAGTACTTC. Amino acid sequence: CASTRGIGNQETQYF.